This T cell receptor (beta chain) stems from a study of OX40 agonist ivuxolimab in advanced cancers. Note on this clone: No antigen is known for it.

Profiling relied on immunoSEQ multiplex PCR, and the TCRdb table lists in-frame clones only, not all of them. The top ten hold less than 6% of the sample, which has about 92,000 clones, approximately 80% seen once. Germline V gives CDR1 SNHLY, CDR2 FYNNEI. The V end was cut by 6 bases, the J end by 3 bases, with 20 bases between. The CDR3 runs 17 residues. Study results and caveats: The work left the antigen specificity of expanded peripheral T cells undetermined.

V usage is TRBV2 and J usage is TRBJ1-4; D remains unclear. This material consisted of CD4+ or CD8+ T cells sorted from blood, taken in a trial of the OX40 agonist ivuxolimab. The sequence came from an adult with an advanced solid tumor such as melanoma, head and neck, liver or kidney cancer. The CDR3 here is CASRGSDLLLSNEKLFF. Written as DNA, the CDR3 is TGTGCCAGCAGGGGCAGCGACCTATTGCTGTCTAATGAAAAACTGTTTTTT.